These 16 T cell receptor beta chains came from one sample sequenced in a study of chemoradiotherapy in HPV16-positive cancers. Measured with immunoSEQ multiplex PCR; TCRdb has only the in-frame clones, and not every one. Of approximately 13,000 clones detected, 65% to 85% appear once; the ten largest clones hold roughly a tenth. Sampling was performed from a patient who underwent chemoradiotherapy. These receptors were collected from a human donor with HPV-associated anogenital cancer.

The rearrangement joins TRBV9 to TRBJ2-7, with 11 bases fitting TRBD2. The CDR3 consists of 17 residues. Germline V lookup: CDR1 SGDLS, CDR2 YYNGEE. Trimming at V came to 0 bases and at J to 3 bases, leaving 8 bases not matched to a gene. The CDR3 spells CASSVGIGTSGDYEQYF. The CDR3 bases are TGTGCCAGCAGCGTAGGAATCGGGACTAGCGGAGACTACGAGCAGTACTTC.

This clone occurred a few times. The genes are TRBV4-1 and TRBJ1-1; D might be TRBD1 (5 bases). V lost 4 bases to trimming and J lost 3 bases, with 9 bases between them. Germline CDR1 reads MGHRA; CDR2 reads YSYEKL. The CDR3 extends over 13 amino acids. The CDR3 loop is CASSLGDYTEAFF. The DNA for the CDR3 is TGCGCCAGCAGCCTAGGGGATTACACTGAAGCTTTCTTT.

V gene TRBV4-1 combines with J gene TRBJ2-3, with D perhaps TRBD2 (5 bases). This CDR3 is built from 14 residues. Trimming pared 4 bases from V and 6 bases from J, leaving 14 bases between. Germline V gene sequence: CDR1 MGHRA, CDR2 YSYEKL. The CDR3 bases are TGCGCCAGCAGCCCGGACTCGACTGAGGATACGCAGTATTTT. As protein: CASSPDSTEDTQYF.

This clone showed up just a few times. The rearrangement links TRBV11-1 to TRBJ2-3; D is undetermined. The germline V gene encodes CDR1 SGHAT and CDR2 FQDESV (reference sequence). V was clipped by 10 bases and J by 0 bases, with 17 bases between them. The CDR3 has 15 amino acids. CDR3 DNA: TGTGCCACCCACTTGCCCGCTACTAGCACAGATACGCAGTATTTT. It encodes CATHLPATSTDTQYF.

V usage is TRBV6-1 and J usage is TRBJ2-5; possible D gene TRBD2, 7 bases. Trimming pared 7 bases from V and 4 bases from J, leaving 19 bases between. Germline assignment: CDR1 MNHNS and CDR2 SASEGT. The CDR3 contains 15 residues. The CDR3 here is CASMRASGGGETQYF. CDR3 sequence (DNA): TGTGCCAGCATGAGGGCTAGCGGAGGGGGAGAGACCCAGTACTTC.

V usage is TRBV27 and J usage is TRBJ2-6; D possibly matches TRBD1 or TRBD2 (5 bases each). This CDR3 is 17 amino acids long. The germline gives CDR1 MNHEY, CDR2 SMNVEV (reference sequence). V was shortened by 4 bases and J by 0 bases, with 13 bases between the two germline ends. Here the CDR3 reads CASSYRDGVSGANVLTF. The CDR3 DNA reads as TGTGCCAGCAGTTATAGGGACGGAGTCTCTGGGGCCAACGTCCTGACTTTC.

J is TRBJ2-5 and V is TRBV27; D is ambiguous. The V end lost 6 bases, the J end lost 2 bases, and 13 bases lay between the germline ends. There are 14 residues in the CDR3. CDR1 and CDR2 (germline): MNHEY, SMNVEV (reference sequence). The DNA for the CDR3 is TGTGCCAGCAGCCTTATCCGGCAGCAAGAGACCCAGTACTTC. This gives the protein CASSLIRQQETQYF.

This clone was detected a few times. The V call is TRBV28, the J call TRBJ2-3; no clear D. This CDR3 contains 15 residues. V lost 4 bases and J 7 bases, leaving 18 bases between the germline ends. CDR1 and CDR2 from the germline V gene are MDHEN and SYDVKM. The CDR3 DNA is TGTGCCAGCAGTTCTCCCTTTTTAGGGCACAATACGCAGTATTTT. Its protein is CASSSPFLGHNTQYF.

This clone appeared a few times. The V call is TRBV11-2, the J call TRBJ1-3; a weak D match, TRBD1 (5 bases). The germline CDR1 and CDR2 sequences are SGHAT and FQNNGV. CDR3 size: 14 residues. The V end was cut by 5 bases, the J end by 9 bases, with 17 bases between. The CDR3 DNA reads TGTGCCAGCAGCATCCCGGGCTTTGGGACCACCATATATTTT. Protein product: CASSIPGFGTTIYF.

Written as DNA, the CDR3 is TGTGCCAGCAGAGACAGGGGGCGCCGGATCACTGAAGCTTTCTTT. As protein: CASRDRGRRITEAFF. This chain uses TRBV6-6 with TRBJ1-1, with 10 bases fitting TRBD1. This CDR3 has 15 residues. V dropped 6 bases and J dropped 4; count of bases not matched to a gene: 8. CDR1 MNHNY and CDR2 SVGAGI come from the germline V gene (reference sequence).

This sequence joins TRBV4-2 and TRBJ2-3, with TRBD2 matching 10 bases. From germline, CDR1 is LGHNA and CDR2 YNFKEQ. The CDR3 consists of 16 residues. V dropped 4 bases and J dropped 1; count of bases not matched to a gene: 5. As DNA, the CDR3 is TGTGCCAGCAGCCTTCAAGCGGGAGGGGGCACAGATACGCAGTATTTT. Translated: CASSLQAGGGTDTQYF.

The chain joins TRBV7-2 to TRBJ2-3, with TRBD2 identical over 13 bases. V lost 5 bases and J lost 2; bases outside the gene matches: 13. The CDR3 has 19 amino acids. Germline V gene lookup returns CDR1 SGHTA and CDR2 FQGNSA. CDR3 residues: CASSPGLAGVPFLTDTQYF. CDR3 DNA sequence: TGTGCCAGCAGCCCCGGACTAGCGGGGGTCCCCTTTCTCACAGATACGCAGTATTTT. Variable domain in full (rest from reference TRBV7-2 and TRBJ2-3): GAGVSQSPSNKVTEKGKDVELRCDPISGHTALYWYRQSLGQGLEFLIYFQGNSAPDKSGLPSDRFSAERTGGSVSTLTIQRTQQEDSAVYLCASSPGLAGVPFLTDTQYFGPGTRLTVL.

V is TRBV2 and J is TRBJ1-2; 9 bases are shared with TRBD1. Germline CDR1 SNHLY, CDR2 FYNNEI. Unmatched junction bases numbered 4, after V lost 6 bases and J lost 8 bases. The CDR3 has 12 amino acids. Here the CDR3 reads CASRDRGNGYTF. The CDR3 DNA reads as TGTGCCAGCAGGGACAGGGGTAACGGCTACACCTTC.

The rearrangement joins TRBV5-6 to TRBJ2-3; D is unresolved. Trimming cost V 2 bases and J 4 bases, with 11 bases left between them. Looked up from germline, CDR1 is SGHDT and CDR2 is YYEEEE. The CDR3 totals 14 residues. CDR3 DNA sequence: TGTGCCAGCAGCTTACCCCTCGCCCCAGATACGCAGTATTTT. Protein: CASSLPLAPDTQYF.

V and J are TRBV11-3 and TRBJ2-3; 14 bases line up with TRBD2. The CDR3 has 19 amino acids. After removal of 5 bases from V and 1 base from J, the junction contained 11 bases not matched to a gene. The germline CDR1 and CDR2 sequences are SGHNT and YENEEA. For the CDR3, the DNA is TGTGCCAGCAGCCCAAGACTAGCGGGAGGGCCTACTGGCACAGATACGCAGTATTTT. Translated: CASSPRLAGGPTGTDTQYF.

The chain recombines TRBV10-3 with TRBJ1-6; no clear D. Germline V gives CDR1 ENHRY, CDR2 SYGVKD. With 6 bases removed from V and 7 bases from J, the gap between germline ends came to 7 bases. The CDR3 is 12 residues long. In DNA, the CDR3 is TGTGCCATCAGGGACGGCAATTCACCCCTCCACTTT. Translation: CAIRDGNSPLHF.